What follows are 27 T cell receptor beta chains derived from one specimen sequenced in a study of blood T cell repertoires in COVID-19. Using immunoSEQ multiplex PCR, the repertoire was profiled, and TCRdb retains in-frame clones only, with some absent. The table lists 350,000 or so clones, 92% of them singletons. Sequences were obtained from PBMCs or T cells enriched from blood (not recorded which). These TCRs come from a woman aged 25 to 39 who had recovered from COVID-19.

This chain uses TRBV7-2 with TRBJ1-2; weak D call: TRBD1 (6 bases). Trimming left V 1 base short and J 1 base short, with 7 bases between. This CDR3 region has 14 residues. CDR1 and CDR2 from the germline V gene are SGHTA and FQGNSA. The CDR3 sequence: CASSLGGGNYGYTF. CDR3 coding DNA: TGTGCCAGCAGCTTAGGAGGGGGTAACTATGGCTACACCTTC.

The V gene is TRBV28, the J gene TRBJ1-2; D is unclear. This CDR3 region has 13 residues. V was pared by 8 bases and J by 7 bases, with 17 bases between. The germline CDR1 and CDR2 sequences are MDHEN and SYDVKM. CDR3 amino acids: CASLEGGEGGYTF. The CDR3 DNA reads TGTGCCAGCCTCGAGGGTGGGGAGGGTGGCTACACCTTC.

This sequence joins TRBV24-1 and TRBJ2-5; a possible D gene is TRBD2 (6 bases). The V gene lost 2 bases and the J gene lost 1 base, with 7 bases spanning the gap. The CDR3 extends over 14 amino acids. Germline V gene data show CDR1 as KGHDR and CDR2 as SFDVKD. The CDR3 spells CATSDSGVQETQYF. DNA for the CDR3: TGTGCCACCAGTGATTCGGGGGTCCAAGAGACCCAGTACTTC.

The chain combines TRBV9 with TRBJ2-1, with 10 bases aligning to TRBD2. The V segment lost 4 bases and the J segment 0 bases; nucleotides outside the gene matches: 4. Germline V CDR1 and CDR2: SGDLS, YYNGEE. This CDR3 spans 16 amino acids. The CDR3, as DNA: TGTGCCAGCAGCCTAGCGGGGGTTAGCTCCTACAATGAGCAGTTCTTC. This translates into CASSLAGVSSYNEQFF.

This chain uses TRBV7-2 with TRBJ2-3, with 8 nucleotides matching TRBD1. Germline V gene sequence: CDR1 SGHTA, CDR2 FQGNSA. CDR3 length: 14 amino acids. V shed 8 bases and J 2 bases; nucleotides not matched to a gene: 6. CDR3 DNA sequence: TGTGCCAGCGGGGGACAGGTGTCCACAGATACGCAGTATTTT. Its protein product is CASGGQVSTDTQYF.

This sequence joins TRBV4-1 and TRBJ2-7, with a tentative D call TRBD1 (5 bases). The CDR3 length is 13 residues. The V gene lost 4 bases and the J gene lost 2 bases, with 9 bases spanning the gap. Germline V gives CDR1 MGHRA, CDR2 YSYEKL. The CDR3 protein is CASSLDIPYEQYF. DNA of the CDR3: TGCGCCAGCAGCCTGGACATCCCCTACGAGCAGTACTTC.

The rearrangement uses TRBV4-1 and TRBJ1-1, with a weak D call TRBD1 (5 bases). The CDR3 is 16 amino acids. Trimming left V 4 bases short and J 3 bases short, with 18 bases between. In germline, CDR1 is MGHRA, CDR2 YSYEKL. CDR3 nucleotides: TGCGCCAGCAGCCCCCATTTCGGAGGAGGGGACACTGAAGCTTTCTTT. This sequence encodes CASSPHFGGGDTEAFF.

The chain is built from TRBV7-6 and TRBJ2-7; TRBD2 matches 7 bases. This CDR3 contains 14 residues. V was clipped by 4 bases and J by 3 bases; unmatched bases: 6. Germline CDR1 SGHVS, CDR2 FNYEAQ. CDR3 nucleotides: TGTGCCAGCAGCTCAGCATCTAGCGGCTACGAGCAGTACTTC. Protein sequence: CASSSASSGYEQYF.

V usage is TRBV28 and J usage is TRBJ1-1; D uncertain. Deletions cut 3 bases from V and 5 bases from J, with 7 bases between. CDR1 is MDHEN and CDR2 is SYDVKM in the germline V gene. This CDR3 comprises 12 residues. The CDR3 DNA reads TGTGCCAGCAGTTTGGCGGCAACTGAAGCTTTCTTT. This sequence encodes CASSLAATEAFF.

This chain links TRBV9 with TRBJ2-2, with D possibly matching TRBD2 (7 bases). CDR1 and CDR2 (germline): SGDLS, YYNGEE. CDR3 length: 15 amino acids. The ends were cut back, 3 bases at V and 0 bases at J, with 9 bases in the middle. The CDR3 sequence is CASSGGGANTGELFF. The DNA for the CDR3 is TGTGCCAGCAGCGGCGGGGGCGCGAACACCGGGGAGCTGTTTTTT.

The chain links TRBV10-3 to TRBJ1-3; D remains ambiguous. V shed 3 bases and J shed 0 bases, with 6 bases lying between them. The V gene's germline CDR1 is ENHRY and CDR2 SYGVKD. This CDR3 has 14 residues. The CDR3 region has the DNA TGTGCCATCAGTGAAATTTACTCTGGAAACACCATATATTTT. This codes for CAISEIYSGNTIYF.

The CDR3 sequence is CASSDFGGSLYEQYF. DNA for the CDR3: TGTGCCAGCAGCGACTTTGGAGGATCTCTCTACGAGCAGTACTTC. V usage is TRBV7-2 and J usage is TRBJ2-7, with D maybe TRBD2 (5 bases). Germline CDR1 and CDR2: SGHTA and FQGNSA. V shed 5 bases and J shed 3 bases, with 17 bases lying between them. The CDR3 covers 15 residues.

V is TRBV30 and J is TRBJ1-5; 7 nucleotides agree with TRBD1. V lost 3 bases to trimming and J lost 1 base; unmatched junction nucleotides: 6. Germline CDR1 and CDR2: GTSNPN and SVGIG (reference sequence). The CDR3 is made up of 15 amino acids. This chain's CDR3 is CAWRPRGTSNQPQHF. The DNA of the CDR3 is TGTGCCTGGAGGCCCAGGGGGACCAGCAATCAGCCCCAGCATTTT.

The chain employs TRBV12-3 or TRBV12-4 and TRBJ1-4; D possibly corresponds to TRBD1 (5 bases). V shed 2 bases and J shed 10 bases, with 11 bases lying between them. This CDR3 has 13 amino acids. CDR3: CASSLSERGKLFF. CDR3 in DNA: TGTGCCAGCAGTTTATCCGAAAGGGGAAAACTGTTTTTT.

V is TRBV7-2 and J is TRBJ2-7; 10 bases are shared with TRBD1. CDR3 length equals 14 residues. CDR1 is SGHTA, CDR2 FQGNSA, per germline. V shed 5 bases, J shed 4 bases, and the junction held 5 bases outside the gene matches. CDR3 region: CASSARDRGYEQYF. As DNA, the CDR3 is TGTGCCAGCAGCGCCCGGGACAGGGGTTACGAGCAGTACTTC.

Written as DNA, the CDR3 is TGCGCCAGCAGCTTGGCACAGGGGATGACTAGCACAGATACGCAGTATTTT. It specifies CASSLAQGMTSTDTQYF. The chain has TRBV5-1 and TRBJ2-3; TRBD1 matches 7 bases. The CDR3 consists of 17 residues. The germline gives CDR1 SGHRS, CDR2 YFSETQ. J lost 0 bases, V lost 0 bases, and 7 bases had no gene match.

Turning to this clone: The sample has other DNA sequences that encode this CDR3 too. The chain has TRBV7-9 and TRBJ1-5; D gene ambiguous. Germline values: CDR1 SEHNR, CDR2 FQNEAQ (reference sequence). V was shortened by 6 bases and J by 2 bases, with 8 bases between the two germline ends. The CDR3 length is 13 residues. CDR3 bases: TGTGCCAGCAGTCTAGACGGCAATCAGCCCCAGCATTTT. Its translation: CASSLDGNQPQHF.

This rearrangement joins TRBV18 to TRBJ2-7; D perhaps matches TRBD2 (5 bases). CDR1 is KGHSH and CDR2 is LQKENI in the germline V gene. The CDR3 covers 13 residues. The V gene lost 2 bases and the J gene lost 1 base, with 6 bases spanning the gap. CDR3: CASSPGGSYEQYF. As DNA, the CDR3 is TGTGCCAGCTCACCAGGCGGGTCCTACGAGCAGTACTTC.

This sequence joins TRBV27 and TRBJ1-3; possible D gene TRBD1, 5 bases. V was trimmed by 7 bases and J by 6 bases, leaving 13 bases between them. Per the germline V gene, CDR1 is MNHEY and CDR2 is SMNVEV (reference sequence). The CDR3 loop spans 13 amino acids. CDR3 coding DNA: TGTGCCAGCATTCAGGGACTCCCAAACACCATATATTTT. This encodes CASIQGLPNTIYF.

The CDR3 nucleotides are TGTGCCAGCAGTGACAGGGTAGAAGAAAAACTGTTTTTT. Translation gives CASSDRVEEKLFF. This chain joins TRBV2 and TRBJ1-4, with D possibly TRBD1 on 5 matching bases. Trimming stripped 3 bases from V and 8 bases from J, with 10 bases between. The CDR3 consists of 13 residues. Germline CDR1 and CDR2: SNHLY and FYNNEI.

The chain carries TRBV18 and TRBJ1-5; D is uncertain. Germline CDR1 reads KGHSH; CDR2 reads LQKENI. This CDR3 comprises 14 residues. The V end lost 3 bases, the J end lost 2 bases, and 8 bases lay between the germline ends. The CDR3: CASSPTEGNQPQHF. In DNA form, the CDR3 reads TGTGCCAGCTCACCTACGGAGGGCAATCAGCCCCAGCATTTT.

The chain couples TRBV30 to TRBJ2-1, with TRBD2 as a possible D gene (5 bases). The CDR3 is made up of 13 amino acids. Trimming stripped 8 bases from V and 5 bases from J, with 16 bases between. In germline, CDR1 is GTSNPN, CDR2 SVGIG (reference sequence). In nucleotides, the CDR3 is TGTGCCCTAGGGTCCAGAGCGGACAATGAGCAGTTCTTC. This translates into CALGSRADNEQFF. Drawing the rest from reference TRBV30 and TRBJ2-1, the complete variable domain is SQTIHQWPATLVQPVGSPLSLECTVEGTSNPNLYWYRQAAGRGLQLLFYSVGIGQISSEVPQNLSASRPQDRQFILSSKKLLLSDSGFYLCALGSRADNEQFFGPGTRLTVL.

The sample holds a few counts of this clone. The chain has TRBV4-2 and TRBJ2-7, with 11 bases fitting TRBD2. Germline V CDR1 and CDR2: LGHNA, YNFKEQ. Losses at the gene ends were 1 base for V and 0 bases for J; bases not matched to a gene: 2. The CDR3 contains 16 residues. CDR3 in DNA: TGTGCCAGCAGCCAAGTAGCGGGGGGGAGCTCCTACGAGCAGTACTTC. Translating gives CASSQVAGGSSYEQYF.

The gene calls are TRBV28 and TRBJ1-5, with D unresolved. CDR3 length: 15 amino acids. Trimming took off 6 bases at V and 6 bases at J, with 18 bases between the two ends. Germline CDR1 MDHEN, CDR2 SYDVKM. The CDR3 coding sequence is TGTGCCAGCAGCCCCGGCGGGGTAGGTCTTCAGCCCCAGCATTTT. Translation gives CASSPGGVGLQPQHF.

The V and J genes are TRBV19 and TRBJ1-5, with D possibly TRBD1 on 5 matching bases. This CDR3 region has 14 residues. The germline V gene has CDR1 LNHDA and CDR2 SQIVND (reference sequence). V lost 0 bases and J lost 4, with 7 bases in between. The CDR3 spells CASSIETENQPQHF. In DNA, the CDR3 is TGTGCCAGTAGTATAGAGACAGAGAATCAGCCCCAGCATTTT. Looking up the rest from reference TRBV19 and TRBJ1-5 gives the full variable domain: DGGITQSPKYLFRKEGQNVTLSCEQNLNHDAMYWYRQDPGQGLRLIYYSQIVNDFQKGDIAEGYSVSREKKESFPLTVTSAQKNPTAFYLCASSIETENQPQHFGDGTRLSIL.

This clone was picked up one time. The chain couples TRBV6-5 to TRBJ1-6; no firm D call. The CDR3 consists of 15 residues. CDR1 and CDR2 from the germline V gene are MNHEY and SVGAGI. V gave up 4 bases and J gave up 9 bases, with 16 bases separating them. The CDR3 DNA reads TGTGCCAGCAGTTTTAGCCCCTCCTATGGTTCACCCCTCCACTTT. Its protein product is CASSFSPSYGSPLHF.

V is TRBV27 and J is TRBJ2-2; 9 nucleotides match TRBD1. The J segment lost 7 bases and the V segment lost 5 bases, leaving 14 bases of the junction unmatched. From germline, CDR1 is MNHEY and CDR2 SMNVEV (reference sequence). The CDR3 contains 17 residues. The CDR3 DNA reads TGTGCCAGCAGTGTGAACGCTCCCGGGACAGGGATCGGGGAGCTGTTTTTT. Protein sequence: CASSVNAPGTGIGELFF.